The present T cell receptor beta chain was sequenced within a study of Ad26.COV2.S vaccination and SARS-CoV-2 variants. About the research overall: The authors gave Ad26.COV2.S intramuscularly, either once or twice 56 days apart. Findings and caveats of the study: Marked by substantial breadth, spike-specific CD8+ and CD4+ T cell responses were reportedly seen after vaccination.

Libraries were prepared by immunoSEQ multiplex PCR; TCRdb keeps only in-frame clonotypes and omits some of them. The sample carries 500,000 or so clones, roughly 85% recorded once. With respect to this clone: Antigen: not known.

CDR1 is MNHEY, CDR2 SMNVEV, per germline (reference sequence). The CDR3 consists of 17 residues. Deletions cut 2 bases from V and 1 base from J, with 15 bases between. As to treatment: 15 to 20 received Ad26.COV2.S at low or high dose, single or two shots; about five received placebo; per-sample allocation not given. After the first vaccine or placebo injection, samples were drawn on day 63. The starting material was peripheral blood, obtained in a trial of Ad26.COV2.S vaccine versus placebo. This clonotype was obtained from a person between 18 and 65 years old who received the Ad26.COV2.S COVID-19 vaccine or a placebo. The genes are TRBV27 and TRBJ1-5, with a possible D match to TRBD1 (6 bases). CDR3 DNA: TGTGCCAGCAGTTTAGGGTCGTACAGGGAAAGCAATCAGCCCCAGCATTTT. As protein: CASSLGSYRESNQPQHF.